One sample yielded the 30 T cell receptor beta chains listed below, sequenced in a study of blood T cell repertoires in COVID-19. The method was immunoSEQ multiplex PCR; TCRdb's version includes in-frame clones alone and lacks a portion of them. This table has 250,000 or so clones, around 90% appearing once. Material: peripheral blood. The receptors were gathered from a woman aged 55 to 70 with COVID-19, enrolled during active disease.

This chain uses TRBV5-1 with TRBJ1-6, with 10 bases that match TRBD1. The CDR3 runs 15 residues. The V and J ends lost 4 bases and 5 bases, in that order; junction bases with no gene match: 3. CDR1 and CDR2 from the germline V gene are SGHRS and YFSETQ. The CDR3: CASSTDRGDNSPLHF. The DNA of the CDR3 is TGCGCCAGCAGCACGGACAGGGGGGATAATTCACCCCTCCACTTT.

This clone occurred once. The chain links TRBV19 to TRBJ1-1; D is unresolved. There are 14 residues in the CDR3. Between the trimmed V and J ends, which lost 3 bases and 2 bases, there was a span of 10 bases. Per germline, CDR1 LNHDA and CDR2 SQIVND (reference sequence). The chain's CDR3 is CASSIGQSNTEAFF. DNA of the CDR3: TGTGCCAGTAGTATTGGGCAGTCCAACACTGAAGCTTTCTTT. Full variable domain (remainder filled in from reference TRBV19 and TRBJ1-1): DGGITQSPKYLFRKEGQNVTLSCEQNLNHDAMYWYRQDPGQGLRLIYYSQIVNDFQKGDIAEGYSVSREKKESFPLTVTSAQKNPTAFYLCASSIGQSNTEAFFGQGTRLTVV.

The table lists this clone with a count of one. V gene TRBV7-9 combines with J gene TRBJ2-2, with D perhaps matching TRBD1 (6 bases). Trimming took 5 bases from V and 0 from J, leaving 10 bases between them. Germline V gives CDR1 SEHNR, CDR2 FQNEAQ (reference sequence). This CDR3 region has 15 residues. CDR3 loop: CASSAGTTNTGELFF. The CDR3, as DNA: TGTGCCAGCAGCGCCGGGACAACGAACACCGGGGAGCTGTTTTTT.

The chain couples TRBV5-1 to TRBJ2-3; no clear D gene. CDR3 length equals 12 residues. Looked up from germline, CDR1 is SGHRS and CDR2 is YFSETQ. V was trimmed by 2 bases and J by 4 bases, leaving 5 bases between them. This CDR3 reads CASSFLPDTQYF. CDR3 sequence (DNA): TGCGCCAGCAGCTTCCTCCCAGATACGCAGTATTTT.

The chain uses TRBV25-1 and TRBJ1-2; TRBD1 matches 7 bases. The germline V gene encodes CDR1 MGHDK and CDR2 SYGVNS. V shed 3 bases, J shed 4 bases, and the junction held 8 bases outside the gene matches. The CDR3 has 15 residues. The CDR3 coding sequence is TGTGCCAGCAGTGATACAGGGGACAGAATCTATGGCTACACCTTC. It yields the protein CASSDTGDRIYGYTF.

The V and J genes are TRBV4-3 and TRBJ1-1; 9 bases fit TRBD1. Per the germline V gene, CDR1 is LGHNA and CDR2 is YSLEER. The CDR3 is 15 residues long. V gave up 4 bases and J gave up 1 base; unmatched junction bases: 4. CDR3 residues: CASSRVGQGNTEAFF. In DNA form, the CDR3 reads TGCGCCAGCAGCCGGGTGGGACAGGGGAACACTGAAGCTTTCTTT.

This clone has only one observation. The chain links TRBV4-2 to TRBJ2-1, with D maybe TRBD2 (7 bases). Trimming stripped 0 bases from V and 3 bases from J, with 12 bases between. CDR1 is LGHNA, CDR2 YNFKEQ, per germline. The CDR3 has 16 residues. The CDR3 protein is CASSQDRGGIYNEQFF. The DNA of the CDR3 is TGTGCCAGCAGCCAAGATAGGGGGGGTATCTACAATGAGCAGTTCTTC.

The V call is TRBV7-3, the J call TRBJ2-2; D might be TRBD2 (5 bases). The germline CDR1 and CDR2 sequences are SGHTA and FQGTGA. The CDR3 is made up of 13 amino acids. V was clipped by 3 bases and J by 7 bases, with 9 bases between them. The DNA for the CDR3 is TGTGCCAGCAGCTTTCGGGAAGGCGGGGAGCTGTTTTTT. Translated: CASSFREGGELFF.

The rearrangement joins TRBV27 to TRBJ2-1, with D maybe TRBD1 (6 bases). This CDR3 has 14 residues. V dropped 5 bases and J dropped 4 bases, with 12 bases sitting between them. Looked up from germline, CDR1 is MNHEY and CDR2 is SMNVEV (reference sequence). CDR3 protein: CASSRTGNYNEQFF. The CDR3 bases are TGTGCCAGCAGTAGAACAGGGAATTACAATGAGCAGTTCTTC.

This clone was observed a handful of times. The genes are TRBV11-2 and TRBJ2-7; 11 bases line up with TRBD1. Trimming removed 6 bases from V and 3 bases from J; junction bases left unmatched: 7. Germline lookup yields CDR1 SGHAT and CDR2 FQNNGV. CDR3 length: 15 amino acids. Here the CDR3 DNA reads TGTGCCAGCAGGTCGCCCGGGACAGGGGGCTACGAGCAGTACTTC. This codes for CASRSPGTGGYEQYF.

The chain joins TRBV29-1 to TRBJ1-5; TRBD1 agrees at 9 bases. The ends lost 4 bases at V and 4 bases at J; junction bases unmatched: 5. Germline V gene data show CDR1 as SQVTM and CDR2 as ANQGSEA. The CDR3 covers 14 residues. The CDR3: CSVAGTGFNQPQHF. The CDR3 nucleotides read TGCAGCGTTGCTGGGACAGGGTTTAATCAGCCCCAGCATTTT.

The V gene is TRBV29-1, the J gene TRBJ1-2; 7 bases are a match to TRBD1. Germline lookup yields CDR1 SQVTM and CDR2 ANQGSEA. CDR3 size: 11 residues. V trimming: 6 bases; J trimming: 4 bases; junction bases outside the gene matches: 2. The CDR3 spells CSVQGGYGYTF. As DNA, the CDR3 is TGCAGCGTCCAGGGGGGCTATGGCTACACCTTC.

This chain connects TRBV11-2 to TRBJ2-1; 15 bases map to TRBD2. Germline V CDR1 and CDR2: SGHAT, FQNNGV. J lost 4 bases, V lost 6 bases, and 13 bases had no gene match. The CDR3 contains 19 residues. CDR3 loop: CASSSGLAGGLSYYNEQFF. For the CDR3, the DNA is TGTGCCAGCAGTTCTGGACTAGCGGGGGGGCTAAGCTATTACAATGAGCAGTTCTTC.

V gene TRBV7-3 combines with J gene TRBJ2-2; D unclear. Trimming removed 5 bases at V and 1 base at J, with 8 bases between. Germline CDR1 SGHTA, CDR2 FQGTGA. The CDR3 is 14 amino acids. The CDR3 coding sequence is TGTGCCAGCAGCCCCTATCGGAACACCGGGGAGCTGTTTTTT. Translating it yields CASSPYRNTGELFF.

This clone was observed a handful of times. This sequence joins TRBV6-2 or TRBV6-3 and TRBJ2-5, with TRBD1 identical over 7 bases. This CDR3 contains 17 residues. Per the germline V gene, CDR1 is MNHEY and CDR2 is SVGEGT. The junction had 16 bases not matched to a gene; V was cut back by 4 bases and J by 5 bases. In DNA form, the CDR3 reads TGTGCCAGCAGTTCTGTTCCTAAGACAGGGAAGGGGGAGACCCAGTACTTC. Translated, it gives CASSSVPKTGKGETQYF.

The rearrangement joins TRBV6-6 to TRBJ2-2; 7 bases line up with TRBD1. The CDR3 has 13 residues. Trimming at V came to 5 bases and at J to 8 bases, leaving 5 bases not matched to a gene. Germline CDR1 MNHNY, CDR2 SVGAGI (reference sequence). CDR3 region: CASSNRQGGELFF. The CDR3, as DNA: TGTGCCAGCAGTAACCGACAGGGAGGGGAGCTGTTTTTT.

The rearrangement links TRBV7-2 to TRBJ2-4; possible D gene TRBD1, 6 bases. The CDR3 is 14 residues long. Deletions cut 1 base from V and 3 bases from J, with 7 bases between. Looked up from germline, CDR1 is SGHTA and CDR2 is FQGNSA. The chain's CDR3 is CASSLDRDKNIQYF. DNA of the CDR3: TGTGCCAGCAGCTTAGACAGGGACAAAAACATTCAGTACTTC.

As DNA, the CDR3 is TGTGCCAGCACCAGAACAGGGGTTGAGCAGTTCTTC. Protein: CASTRTGVEQFF. J is TRBJ2-1 and V is TRBV6-6, with 7 bases aligning to TRBD1. CDR1 is MNHNY, CDR2 SVGAGI, per germline (reference sequence). The CDR3 runs to 12 residues. The trim removed 7 bases at V and 9 bases at J, leaving 6 bases unmatched.

This clone showed up just once. The V gene is TRBV7-9, the J gene TRBJ2-2; maybe TRBD1 (6 bases). Germline V gene lookup returns CDR1 SEHNR and CDR2 FQNEAQ (reference sequence). CDR3 length equals 14 residues. The V and J ends lost 4 bases and 3 bases respectively, with 9 bases between them. The CDR3 loop reads CASSSTGDTGELFF. The DNA of the CDR3 is TGTGCCAGCAGCTCGACAGGAGACACCGGGGAGCTGTTTTTT.

The J gene is TRBJ1-5, the V gene TRBV6-2 or TRBV6-3; the D is unclear. The CDR3 is 16 amino acids. Germline V gene data show CDR1 as MNHEY and CDR2 as SVGEGT. Deletions cut 3 bases from V and 2 bases from J, with 14 bases between. CDR3 region: CASSYGYGGRNQPQHF. In DNA form, the CDR3 reads TGTGCCAGCAGTTATGGGTACGGAGGGCGCAATCAGCCCCAGCATTTT.

There are a few counts of this clone. The CDR3 reads CASSAGQGDDTEAFF. CDR3 nucleotides: TGTGCCAGCAGCGCCGGACAGGGGGACGACACTGAAGCTTTCTTT. The chain is built from TRBV11-3 and TRBJ1-1; 10 bases are a match to TRBD1. Trimming removed 5 bases from V and 3 bases from J; junction bases left unmatched: 6. This CDR3 comprises 15 residues. Germline assignment: CDR1 SGHNT and CDR2 YENEEA.

The chain employs TRBV18 and TRBJ1-1; 7 bases map to TRBD1. CDR3 length equals 13 residues. Trimming removed 6 bases from V and 2 bases from J; junction bases left unmatched: 3. Germline V lookup: CDR1 KGHSH, CDR2 LQKENI. CDR3 loop: CASSGQRNTEAFF. The CDR3 nucleotides read TGTGCCAGCTCGGGACAGCGAAACACTGAAGCTTTCTTT.

This chain uses TRBV7-6 with TRBJ1-1, with D possibly being TRBD1 (5 bases). The CDR3 has 16 residues. Germline V gives CDR1 SGHVS, CDR2 FNYEAQ. The V end lost 1 base, the J end lost 2 bases, and 14 bases lay between the germline ends. The CDR3 sequence is CASSLDPGRGNTEAFF. The DNA of the CDR3 is TGTGCCAGCAGCTTAGATCCTGGGAGGGGAAACACTGAAGCTTTCTTT.

V and J are TRBV30 and TRBJ2-1; D perhaps matches TRBD1 (5 bases). The CDR3 runs to 12 residues. Germline V gene data show CDR1 as GTSNPN and CDR2 as SVGIG (reference sequence). V dropped 4 bases and J dropped 10 bases, with 14 bases sitting between them. The CDR3 is CAWNVGAGEQFF. CDR3 coding DNA: TGTGCCTGGAATGTTGGGGCAGGGGAGCAGTTCTTC.

This clone occurred once. CDR3: CASSFREVGTGELFF. The CDR3 nucleotides read TGCGCCAGCAGCTTCAGGGAAGTCGGCACCGGGGAGCTGTTTTTT. The chain recombines TRBV5-1 with TRBJ2-2; D might be TRBD1 (5 bases). The V end was cut by 2 bases, the J end by 4 bases, with 12 bases between. CDR3 length: 15 amino acids. Germline V gene data show CDR1 as SGHRS and CDR2 as YFSETQ.

The gene calls are TRBV5-6 and TRBJ2-7, with D unclear. This CDR3 contains 12 residues. Looked up from germline, CDR1 is SGHDT and CDR2 is YYEEEE. Trimming took 0 bases from V and 4 from J, leaving 5 bases between them. CDR3 loop: CASSLGAYEQYF. The DNA of the CDR3 is TGTGCCAGCAGCTTGGGGGCGTACGAGCAGTACTTC.

The count of this clone is one. CDR3 sequence: CASSVAGDNYGYTF. The CDR3 region has the DNA TGTGCCAGCAGCGTAGCAGGGGACAACTATGGCTACACCTTC. The rearrangement uses TRBV9 and TRBJ1-2, with a possible D match to TRBD1 (6 bases). Trimming took off 0 bases at V and 2 bases at J, with 8 bases between the two ends. This CDR3 contains 14 residues. From germline, CDR1 is SGDLS and CDR2 YYNGEE.

The gene calls are TRBV6-1 and TRBJ1-4; D is unclear. The CDR3 length is 13 residues. The germline gives CDR1 MNHNS, CDR2 SASEGT. Trimming removed 3 bases from V and 10 bases from J, with 12 bases in between. Written as DNA, the CDR3 is TGTGCCAGCAGTGAGTTGGCGGGCGGAAAACTGTTTTTT. Translating it yields CASSELAGGKLFF.

The chain recombines TRBV21-1 with TRBJ1-2; the table's D call, TRBD1, has no DNA check behind it. TRBV21-1 is recorded as a pseudogene. The CDR3 spans 14 residues. The CDR3 region is CASSKGDSTYGYTF. CDR3 DNA: TGTGCCAGCAGCAAGGGCGACAGCACCTATGGCTACACCTTC.

The V and J genes are TRBV12-3 or TRBV12-4 and TRBJ1-4, with D maybe TRBD1 (6 bases). V gave up 3 bases and J gave up 15 bases, with 17 bases separating them. The CDR3 spans 13 residues. CDR3 sequence: CASSFETGGSLFF. The CDR3 DNA reads TGTGCCAGCAGTTTCGAGACAGGCGGAAGCTTGTTTTTT.